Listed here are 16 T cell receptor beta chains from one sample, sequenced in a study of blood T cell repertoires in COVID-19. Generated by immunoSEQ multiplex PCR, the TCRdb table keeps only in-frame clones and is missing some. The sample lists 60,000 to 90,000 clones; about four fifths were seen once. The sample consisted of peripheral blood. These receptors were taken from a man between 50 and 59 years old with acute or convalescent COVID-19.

The CDR3: CASSHGTGTGNTIYF. The DNA of the CDR3 is TGTGCCAGCAGCCACGGGACAGGGACTGGAAACACCATATATTTT. The rearrangement links TRBV11-3 to TRBJ1-3; 9 bases map to TRBD1. The CDR3 runs to 15 residues. Losses at the gene ends were 5 bases for V and 2 bases for J; bases not matched to a gene: 4. CDR1 SGHNT and CDR2 YENEEA come from the germline V gene.

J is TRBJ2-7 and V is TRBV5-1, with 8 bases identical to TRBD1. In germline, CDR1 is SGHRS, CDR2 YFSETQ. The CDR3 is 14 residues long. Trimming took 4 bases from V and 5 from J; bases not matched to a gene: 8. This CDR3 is CASSVRTGSHEQYF. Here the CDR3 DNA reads TGCGCCAGCAGCGTTAGGACAGGGTCTCACGAGCAGTACTTC.

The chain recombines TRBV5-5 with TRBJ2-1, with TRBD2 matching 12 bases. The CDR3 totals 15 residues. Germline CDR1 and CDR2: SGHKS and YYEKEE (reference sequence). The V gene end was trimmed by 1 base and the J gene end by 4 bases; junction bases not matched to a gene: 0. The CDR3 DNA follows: TGTGCCAGCAGCTTGCTAGCGGGAGGGTACAATGAGCAGTTCTTC. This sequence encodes CASSLLAGGYNEQFF. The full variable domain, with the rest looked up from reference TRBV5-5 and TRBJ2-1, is DAGVTQSPTHLIKTRGQQVTLRCSPISGHKSVSWYQQVLGQGPQFIFQYYEKEERGRGNFPDRFSARQFPNYSSELNVNALLLGDSALYLCASSLLAGGYNEQFFGPGTRLTVL.

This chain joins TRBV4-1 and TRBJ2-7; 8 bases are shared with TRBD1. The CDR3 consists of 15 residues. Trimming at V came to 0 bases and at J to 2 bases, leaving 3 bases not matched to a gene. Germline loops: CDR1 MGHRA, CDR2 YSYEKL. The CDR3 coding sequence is TGCGCCAGCAGCCAAGAGCACAGGGGGACCTACGAGCAGTACTTC. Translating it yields CASSQEHRGTYEQYF.

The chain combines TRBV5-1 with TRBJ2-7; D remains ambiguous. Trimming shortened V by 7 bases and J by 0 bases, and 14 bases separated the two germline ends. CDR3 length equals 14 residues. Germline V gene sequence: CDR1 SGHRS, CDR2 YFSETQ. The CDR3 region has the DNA TGCGCCAGCCGACCTCAGGTTAGCTCCTACGAGCAGTACTTC. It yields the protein CASRPQVSSYEQYF.

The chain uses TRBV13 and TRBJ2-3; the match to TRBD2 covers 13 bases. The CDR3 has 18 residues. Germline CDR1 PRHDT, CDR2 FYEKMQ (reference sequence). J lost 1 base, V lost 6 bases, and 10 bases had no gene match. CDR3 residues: CASSTTSGRPGGTDTQYF. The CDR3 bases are TGTGCCAGCAGTACGACTAGCGGGAGGCCGGGAGGCACAGATACGCAGTATTTT. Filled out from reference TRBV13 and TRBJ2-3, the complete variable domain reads AAGVIQSPRHLIKEKRETATLKCYPIPRHDTVYWYQQGPGQDPQFLISFYEKMQSDKGSIPDRFSAQQFSDYHSELNMSSLELGDSALYFCASSTTSGRPGGTDTQYFGPGTRLTVL.

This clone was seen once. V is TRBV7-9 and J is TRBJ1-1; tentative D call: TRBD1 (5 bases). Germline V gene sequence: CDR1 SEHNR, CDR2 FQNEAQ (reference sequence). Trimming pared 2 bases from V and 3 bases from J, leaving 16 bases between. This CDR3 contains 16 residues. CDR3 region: CASSLFRGAGDTEAFF. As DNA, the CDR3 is TGTGCCAGCAGCTTATTTCGGGGCGCGGGGGACACTGAAGCTTTCTTT.

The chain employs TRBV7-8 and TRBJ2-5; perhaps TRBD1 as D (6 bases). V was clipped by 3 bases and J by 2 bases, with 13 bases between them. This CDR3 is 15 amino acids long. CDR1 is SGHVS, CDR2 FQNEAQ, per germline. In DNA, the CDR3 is TGTGCCAGCAGCTTCTTCGGGACACTGCAAGAGACCCAGTACTTC. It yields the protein CASSFFGTLQETQYF.

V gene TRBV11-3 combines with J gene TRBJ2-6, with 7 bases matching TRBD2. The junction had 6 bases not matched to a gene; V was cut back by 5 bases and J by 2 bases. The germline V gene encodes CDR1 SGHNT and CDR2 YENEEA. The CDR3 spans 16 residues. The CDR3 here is CASSISRGAGANVLTF. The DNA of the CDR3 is TGTGCCAGCAGCATAAGCCGGGGGGCTGGGGCCAACGTCCTGACTTTC.

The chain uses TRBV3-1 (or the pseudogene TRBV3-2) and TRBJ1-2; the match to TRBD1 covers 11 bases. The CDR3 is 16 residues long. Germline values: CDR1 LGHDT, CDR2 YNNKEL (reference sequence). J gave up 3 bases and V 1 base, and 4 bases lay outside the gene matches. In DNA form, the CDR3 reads TGTGCCAGCAGCCAAGCCGGACAGGGGGCCTACTATGGCTACACCTTC. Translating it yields CASSQAGQGAYYGYTF.

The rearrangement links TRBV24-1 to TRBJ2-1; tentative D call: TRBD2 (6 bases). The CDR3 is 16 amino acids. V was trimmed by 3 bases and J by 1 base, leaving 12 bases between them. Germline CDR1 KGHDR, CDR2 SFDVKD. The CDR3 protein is CATSDMGGRSYNEQFF. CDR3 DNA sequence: TGTGCCACCAGTGATATGGGGGGAAGGTCCTACAATGAGCAGTTCTTC.

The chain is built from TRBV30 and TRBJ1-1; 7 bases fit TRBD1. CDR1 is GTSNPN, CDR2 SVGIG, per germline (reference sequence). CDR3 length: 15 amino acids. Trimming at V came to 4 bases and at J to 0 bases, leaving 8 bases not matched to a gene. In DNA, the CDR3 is TGTGCCTGGACCGGACAGGCGAAAATGAACACTGAAGCTTTCTTT. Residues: CAWTGQAKMNTEAFF.

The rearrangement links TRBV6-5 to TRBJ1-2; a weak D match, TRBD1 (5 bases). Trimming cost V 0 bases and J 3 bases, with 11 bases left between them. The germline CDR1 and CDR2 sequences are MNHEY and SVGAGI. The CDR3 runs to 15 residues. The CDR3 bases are TGTGCCAGCAGTTACTCGCCGGGGGGTGACTATGGCTACACCTTC. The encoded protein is CASSYSPGGDYGYTF.

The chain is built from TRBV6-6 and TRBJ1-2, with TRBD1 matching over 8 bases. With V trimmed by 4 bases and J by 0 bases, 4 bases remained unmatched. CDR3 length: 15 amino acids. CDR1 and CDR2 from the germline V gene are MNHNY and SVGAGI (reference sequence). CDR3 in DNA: TGTGCCAGCAGTTCCCAGGACAGGGCTAACTATGGCTACACCTTC. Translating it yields CASSSQDRANYGYTF.

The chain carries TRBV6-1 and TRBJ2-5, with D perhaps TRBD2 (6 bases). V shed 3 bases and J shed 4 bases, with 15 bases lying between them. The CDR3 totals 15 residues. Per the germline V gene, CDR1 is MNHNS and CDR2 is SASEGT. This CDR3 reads CASSDLRDFGETQYF. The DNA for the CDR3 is TGTGCCAGCAGTGATCTCCGGGACTTCGGAGAGACCCAGTACTTC.

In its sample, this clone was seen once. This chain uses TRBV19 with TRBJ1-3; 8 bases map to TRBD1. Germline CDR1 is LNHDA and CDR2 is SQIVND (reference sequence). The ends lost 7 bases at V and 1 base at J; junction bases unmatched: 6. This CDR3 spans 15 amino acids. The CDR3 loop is CASTAGGFSGNTIYF. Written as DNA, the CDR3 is TGTGCCAGTACCGCAGGGGGCTTTTCTGGAAACACCATATATTTT.